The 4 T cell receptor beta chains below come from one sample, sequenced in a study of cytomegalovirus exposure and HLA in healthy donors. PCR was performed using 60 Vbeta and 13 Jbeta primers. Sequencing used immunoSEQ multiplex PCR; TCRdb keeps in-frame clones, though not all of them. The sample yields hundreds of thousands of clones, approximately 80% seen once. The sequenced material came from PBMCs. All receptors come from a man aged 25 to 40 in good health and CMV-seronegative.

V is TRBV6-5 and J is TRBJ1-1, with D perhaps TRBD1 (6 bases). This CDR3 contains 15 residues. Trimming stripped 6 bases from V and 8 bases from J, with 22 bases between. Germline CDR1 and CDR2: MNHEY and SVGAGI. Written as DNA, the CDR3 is TGTGCCAGCAGGGGAGCCACAGGGACCAGGGCGGAAGCTTTCTTT. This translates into CASRGATGTRAEAFF.

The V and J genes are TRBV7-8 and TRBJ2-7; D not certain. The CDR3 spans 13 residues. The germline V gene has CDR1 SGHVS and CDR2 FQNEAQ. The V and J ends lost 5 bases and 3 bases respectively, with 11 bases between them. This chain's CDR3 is CASSQMPFYEQYF. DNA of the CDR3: TGTGCCAGCAGCCAGATGCCCTTCTACGAGCAGTACTTC.

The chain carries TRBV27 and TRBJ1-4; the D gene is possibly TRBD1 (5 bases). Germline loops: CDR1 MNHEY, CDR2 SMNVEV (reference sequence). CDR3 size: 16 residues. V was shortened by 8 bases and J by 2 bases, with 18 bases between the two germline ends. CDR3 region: CASWGGGKGTNEKLFF. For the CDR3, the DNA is TGTGCCAGCTGGGGGGGAGGGAAGGGGACTAATGAAAAACTGTTTTTT.

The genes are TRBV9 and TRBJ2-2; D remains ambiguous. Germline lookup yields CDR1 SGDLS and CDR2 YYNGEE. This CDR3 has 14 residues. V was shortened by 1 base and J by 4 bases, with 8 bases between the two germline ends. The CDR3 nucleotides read TGTGCCAGCAGCGTATCGGGTGCCACCGGGGAGCTGTTTTTT. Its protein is CASSVSGATGELFF. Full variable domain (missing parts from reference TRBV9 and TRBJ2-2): DSGVTQTPKHLITATGQRVTLRCSPRSGDLSVYWYQQSLDQGLQFLIQYYNGEERAKGNILERFSAQQFPDLHSELNLSSLELGDSALYFCASSVSGATGELFFGEGSRLTVL.